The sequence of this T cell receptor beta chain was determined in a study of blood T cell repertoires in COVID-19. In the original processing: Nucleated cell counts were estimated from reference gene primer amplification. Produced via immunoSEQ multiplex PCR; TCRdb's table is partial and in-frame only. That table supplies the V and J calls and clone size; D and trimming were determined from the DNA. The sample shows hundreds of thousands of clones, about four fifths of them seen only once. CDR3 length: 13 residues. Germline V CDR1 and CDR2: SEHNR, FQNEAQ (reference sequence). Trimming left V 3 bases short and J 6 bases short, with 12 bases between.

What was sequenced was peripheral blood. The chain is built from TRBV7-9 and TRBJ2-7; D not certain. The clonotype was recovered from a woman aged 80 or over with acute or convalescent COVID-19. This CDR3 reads CASSLILAPEQYF. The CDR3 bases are TGTGCCAGCAGCTTGATCTTAGCCCCCGAGCAGTACTTC.